Below, one T cell receptor (beta chain) is given with its context. This entry comes from a study of blood T cell repertoires in COVID-19. Study summary: Acute and convalescent COVID-19 specimens originated in the United States, Italy and Spain.

Sequencing used immunoSEQ multiplex PCR; TCRdb keeps in-frame clones, though not all of them. The sample lists around 250,000 clones; roughly 86% were seen once. J gave up 4 bases and V 1 base, and 9 bases lay outside the gene matches. CDR3 length: 16 residues. Germline CDR1 reads MGHRA; CDR2 reads YSYEKL. This TCR derives from a human donor in a cohort sampled during active COVID-19. Material: peripheral blood. The chain has TRBV4-1 and TRBJ1-2; 7 nucleotides match TRBD1. CDR3 in DNA: TGCGCCAGCAGCCAAGTAGTCGGGGACAGAGCCTATGGCTACACCTTC. Its translation: CASSQVVGDRAYGYTF.